The T cell receptor beta chain described here comes from a study of cytomegalovirus exposure and HLA in healthy donors. Study-level background: Among 350 to 500 genotyped donors, around 80% fell in the Caucasian-associated ancestry cluster. Study observations and caveats: TCR beta chains numbering some 160 were designated cytomegalovirus-associated. In vitro, three CMV-associated chains proved specific for CMV antigens.

PCR used 60 Vbeta primers and 13 Jbeta primers. TCRdb's table, derived via immunoSEQ multiplex PCR, lists solely in-frame clones and lacks some. This sample has around 150,000 clones, with roughly two thirds found just once. Note on this clone: Its antigen is not identified.

The CDR3 consists of 11 residues. Germline V gene data show CDR1 as SQVTM and CDR2 as ANQGSEA. V was pared by 7 bases and J by 9 bases, with 6 bases of the junction left unmatched. The clonotype comes from a woman under 30 in good health and CMV-seropositive. Sequencing was carried out using PBMCs. This chain links TRBV29-1 with TRBJ2-1; 7 nucleotides match TRBD2. The CDR3 reads CSDGLGGEQFF. For the CDR3, the DNA is TGCAGCGACGGACTAGGCGGTGAGCAGTTCTTC.